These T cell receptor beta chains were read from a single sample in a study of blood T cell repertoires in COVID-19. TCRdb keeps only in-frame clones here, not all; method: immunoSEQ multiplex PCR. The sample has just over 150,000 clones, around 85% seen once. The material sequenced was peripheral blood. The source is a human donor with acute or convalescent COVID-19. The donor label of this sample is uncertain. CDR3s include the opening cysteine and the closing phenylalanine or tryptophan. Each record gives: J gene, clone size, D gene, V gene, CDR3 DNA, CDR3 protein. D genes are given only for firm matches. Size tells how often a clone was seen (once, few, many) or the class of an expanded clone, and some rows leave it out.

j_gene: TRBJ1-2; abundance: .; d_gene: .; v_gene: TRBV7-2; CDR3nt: TGTGCCAGCGGTCGGCGGATTGCCGTGGGCTACACCTTC; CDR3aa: CASGRRIAVGYTF
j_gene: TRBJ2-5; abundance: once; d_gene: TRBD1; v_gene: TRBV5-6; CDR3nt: TGTGCCAGCAGCCGCAGACAGGGGGGAGAGACCCAGTACTTC; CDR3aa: CASSRRQGGETQYF
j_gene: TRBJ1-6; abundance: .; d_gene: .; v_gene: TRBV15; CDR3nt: TGTGCCACCAGCACCCGCTCGGGGACACTAAACAATTCACCCCTCCACTTT; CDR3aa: CATSTRSGTLNNSPLHF
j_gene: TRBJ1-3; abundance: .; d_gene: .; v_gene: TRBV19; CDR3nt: TGTGCCAGTACCTCGGACTTCAGAAACACCATATATTTT; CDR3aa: CASTSDFRNTIYF
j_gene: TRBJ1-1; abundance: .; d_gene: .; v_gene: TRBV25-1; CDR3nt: TGTGCCAGCAGTGATACACGTAGGGGGGGGTTAATGAACACTGAAGCTTTCTTT; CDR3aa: CASSDTRRGGLMNTEAFF
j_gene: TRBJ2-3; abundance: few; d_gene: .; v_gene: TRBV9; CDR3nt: TGTGCCAGCAGCCCTTGGGTCAGCGGCACAGATACGCAGTATTTT; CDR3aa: CASSPWVSGTDTQYF
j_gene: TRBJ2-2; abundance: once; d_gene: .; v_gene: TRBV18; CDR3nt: TGTGCCAGCTCACCACCGACAGGAAAGAACACCGGGGAGCTGTTTTTT; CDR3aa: CASSPPTGKNTGELFF
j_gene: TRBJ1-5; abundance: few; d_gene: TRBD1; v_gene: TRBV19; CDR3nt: TGTGCCAGTACGGGGACAGGGAGGATCTTGAGCAATCAGCCCCAGCATTTT; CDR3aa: CASTGTGRILSNQPQHF
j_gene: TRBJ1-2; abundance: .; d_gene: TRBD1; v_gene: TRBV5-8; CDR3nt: TGTGCCAGCAGCCGGGACAGCGCTAACTATGGCTACACCTTC; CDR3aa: CASSRDSANYGYTF
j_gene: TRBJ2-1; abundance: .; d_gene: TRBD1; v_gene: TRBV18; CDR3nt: TGTGCCAGCTCTCAAGCCGGGACAGGGGTGAACAATGAGCAGTTCTTC; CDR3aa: CASSQAGTGVNNEQFF
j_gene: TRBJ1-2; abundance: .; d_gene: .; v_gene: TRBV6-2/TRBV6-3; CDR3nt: TGTGCCAGCAGTCCACTTCTGGCCCCAGGGACAAGTAACTATGGCTACACCTTC; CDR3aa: CASSPLLAPGTSNYGYTF
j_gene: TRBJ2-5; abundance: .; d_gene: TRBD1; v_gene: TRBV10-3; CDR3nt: TGTGCCATCAGCTCGGGGACAGGTCGACAAGAGACCCAGTACTTC; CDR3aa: CAISSGTGRQETQYF
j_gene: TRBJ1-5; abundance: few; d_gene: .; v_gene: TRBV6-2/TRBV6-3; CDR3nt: TGTGCCAGCAGTTCGGGGGGGAGCAATCAGCCCCAGCATTTT; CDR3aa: CASSSGGSNQPQHF
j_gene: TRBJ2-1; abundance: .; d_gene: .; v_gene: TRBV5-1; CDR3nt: TGCGCCAGCAGCTTACGGACAGCGAGCTACAATGAGCAGTTCTTC; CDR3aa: CASSLRTASYNEQFF
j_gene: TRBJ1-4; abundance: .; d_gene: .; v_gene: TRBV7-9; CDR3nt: TGTGCCAGCAGCAGGGTAGGGGACTTCAATGAAAAACTGTTTTTT; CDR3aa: CASSRVGDFNEKLFF
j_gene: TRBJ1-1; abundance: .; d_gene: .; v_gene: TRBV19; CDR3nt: TGTGCCAGTAGTATAGATGGGAACCGGGGACACATGAACACTGAAGCTTTCTTT; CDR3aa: CASSIDGNRGHMNTEAFF
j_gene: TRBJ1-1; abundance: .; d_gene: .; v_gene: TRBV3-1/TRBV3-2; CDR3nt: TGTGCCAGCAGCCGGGAGGGAGTACAGGGTCCTGAAGCTTTCTTT; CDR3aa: CASSREGVQGPEAFF
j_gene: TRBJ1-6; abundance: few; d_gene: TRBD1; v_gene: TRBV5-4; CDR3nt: TGTGCCAGCAGCTCGGGACAGATCGGGGTTAATTCACCCCTCCACTTT; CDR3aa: CASSSGQIGVNSPLHF
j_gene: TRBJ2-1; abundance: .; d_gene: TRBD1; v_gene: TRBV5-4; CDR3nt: TGTGCCAGCAGCTTGACAGGGGGGAATGAGCAGTTCTTC; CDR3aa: CASSLTGGNEQFF
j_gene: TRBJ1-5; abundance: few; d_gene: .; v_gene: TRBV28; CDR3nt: TGTGCCACCTTTACGGGACACGGCAATCAGCCCCAGCATTTT; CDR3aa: CATFTGHGNQPQHF
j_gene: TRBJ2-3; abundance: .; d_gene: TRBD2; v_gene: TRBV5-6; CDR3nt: TGTGCCAGCAGCCGGACTAGCGGGGGCTTCACAGATACGCAGTATTTT; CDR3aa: CASSRTSGGFTDTQYF
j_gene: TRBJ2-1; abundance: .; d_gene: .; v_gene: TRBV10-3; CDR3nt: TGTGCCATCAGTGCGGGCAATGAGCAGTTCTTC; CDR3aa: CAISAGNEQFF
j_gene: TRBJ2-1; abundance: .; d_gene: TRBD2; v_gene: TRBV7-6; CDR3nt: TGTGCCAGCAGCCCGACTAGCGGGGGGTACAATGAGCAGTTCTTC; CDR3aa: CASSPTSGGYNEQFF
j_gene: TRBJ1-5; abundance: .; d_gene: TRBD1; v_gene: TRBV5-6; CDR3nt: TGTGCCAGCAGCTTGCTGGGGACAGGGCCTCAGCCCCAGCATTTT; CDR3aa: CASSLLGTGPQPQHF
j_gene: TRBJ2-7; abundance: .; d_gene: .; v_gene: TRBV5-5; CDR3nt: TGTGCCAGCAGCGTGCGTCCTAGCGAAAGTTCCTACGAGCAGTACTTC; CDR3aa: CASSVRPSESSYEQYF
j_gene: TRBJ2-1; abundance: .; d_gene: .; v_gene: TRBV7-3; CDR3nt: TGTGCCAGCAGTTCGGGACTTACAAATGAGCAGTTCTTC; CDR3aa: CASSSGLTNEQFF
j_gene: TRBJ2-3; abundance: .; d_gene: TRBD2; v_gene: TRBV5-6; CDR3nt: TGTGCCAGCAGCCTTAGCGGGGGCCCTTCAGGTACGCAGTATTTT; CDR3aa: CASSLSGGPSGTQYF
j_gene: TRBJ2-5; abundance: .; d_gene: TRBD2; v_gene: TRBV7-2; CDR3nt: TGTGCCAGCAGCTTAGCGGGACTAGCGGGGGCGGGGACCCAGTACTTC; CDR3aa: CASSLAGLAGAGTQYF
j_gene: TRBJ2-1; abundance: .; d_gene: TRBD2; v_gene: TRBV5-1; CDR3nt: TGCGCCAGCAGCTCAGCGGGGGGGTCATACAATGAGCAGTTCTTC; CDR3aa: CASSSAGGSYNEQFF
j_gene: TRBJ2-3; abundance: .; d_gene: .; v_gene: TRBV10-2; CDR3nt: TGCGCCAGCAGTGAGCGCGGTGCTAGCACAGATACGCAGTATTTT; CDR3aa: CASSERGASTDTQYF
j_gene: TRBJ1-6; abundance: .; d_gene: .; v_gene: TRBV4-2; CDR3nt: TGTGCCAGCAGCCAATTAGGGGTTTACGGTTCACCCCTCCACTTT; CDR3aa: CASSQLGVYGSPLHF
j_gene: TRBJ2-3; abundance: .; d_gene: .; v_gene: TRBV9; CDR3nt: TGTGCCAGCAGCCCGCGGGGAGACTCTAGCACAGATACGCAGTATTTT; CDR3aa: CASSPRGDSSTDTQYF
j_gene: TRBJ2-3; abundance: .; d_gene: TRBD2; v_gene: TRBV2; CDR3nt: TGTGCCAGCAGTGAAGCTAGCGGGGGCCGCACAGATACGCAGTATTTT; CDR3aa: CASSEASGGRTDTQYF
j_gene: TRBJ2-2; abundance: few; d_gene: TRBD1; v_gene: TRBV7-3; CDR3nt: TGTGCCAGCAGCCGGACAGGGGGCTACACCGGGGAGCTGTTTTTT; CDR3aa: CASSRTGGYTGELFF
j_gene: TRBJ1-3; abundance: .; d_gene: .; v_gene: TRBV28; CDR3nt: TGTGCCAGCAGTTCCACCGGGACACTCTCTGGAAACACCATATATTTT; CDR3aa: CASSSTGTLSGNTIYF
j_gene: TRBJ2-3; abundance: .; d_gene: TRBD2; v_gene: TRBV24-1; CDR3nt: TGTGCCACCAGTGACCCCCGGGGGAGGGCAGATACGCAGTATTTT; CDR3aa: CATSDPRGRADTQYF
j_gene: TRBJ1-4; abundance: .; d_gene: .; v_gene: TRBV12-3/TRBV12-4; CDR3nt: TGTGCCAGCAGTTTACAGGGTAATGAAAAACTGTTTTTT; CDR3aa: CASSLQGNEKLFF
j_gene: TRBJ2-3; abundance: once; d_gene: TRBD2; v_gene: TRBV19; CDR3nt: TGTGCCAGTAGGGCTAGCGGGGTTTCTAGCACAGATACGCAGTATTTT; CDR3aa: CASRASGVSSTDTQYF
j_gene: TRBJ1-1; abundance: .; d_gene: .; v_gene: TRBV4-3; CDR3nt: TGCGCCAGCAGCCAAGCCGGGGGGGGGTCGGCGAACACTGAAGCTTTCTTT; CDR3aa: CASSQAGGGSANTEAFF
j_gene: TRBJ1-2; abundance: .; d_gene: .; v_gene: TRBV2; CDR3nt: TGTGCCAGCAGTGACCCCAGGGAGGATTACGGCTACACCTTC; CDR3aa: CASSDPREDYGYTF
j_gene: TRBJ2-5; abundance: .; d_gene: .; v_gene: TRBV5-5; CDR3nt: TGTGCCAGCAGCTTTAAAGAGACCCAGTACTTC; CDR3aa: CASSFKETQYF
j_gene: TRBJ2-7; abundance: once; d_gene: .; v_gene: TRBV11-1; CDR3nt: TGTGCCAGCAGCAATAGGGAGGGGGACTCCTACTACGAGCAGTACTTC; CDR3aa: CASSNREGDSYYEQYF
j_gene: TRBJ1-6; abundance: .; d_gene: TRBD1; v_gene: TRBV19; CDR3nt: TGTGCCAGTAGTTACGGGACAGGGCATAATTCACCCCTCCACTTT; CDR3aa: CASSYGTGHNSPLHF
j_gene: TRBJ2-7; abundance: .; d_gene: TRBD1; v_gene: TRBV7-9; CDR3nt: TGTGCCAGCAGCTTAACAGGGGATACCTACGAGCAGTACTTC; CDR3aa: CASSLTGDTYEQYF
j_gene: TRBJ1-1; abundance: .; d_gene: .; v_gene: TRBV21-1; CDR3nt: TGTGCCAGCAGAGAGGGGGCGTCGAACACTGAAGCTTTCTTT; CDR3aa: CASREGASNTEAFF
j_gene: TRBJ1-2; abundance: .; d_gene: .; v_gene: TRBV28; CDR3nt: TGTGCCAGCAGTTTATCGTTCAGGGTTCAGGATGGCTACACCTTC; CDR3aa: CASSLSFRVQDGYTF
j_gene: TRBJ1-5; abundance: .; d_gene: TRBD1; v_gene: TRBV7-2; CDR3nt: TGTGCCAGCAGCTCAGTTAACAGGGGAACCAGCAATCAGCCCCAGCATTTT; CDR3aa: CASSSVNRGTSNQPQHF
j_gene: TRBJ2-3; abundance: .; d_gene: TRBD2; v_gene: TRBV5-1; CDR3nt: TGCGCCAGCACCCCCAGGGAGGGCTTCACAGATACGCAGTATTTT; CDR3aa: CASTPREGFTDTQYF
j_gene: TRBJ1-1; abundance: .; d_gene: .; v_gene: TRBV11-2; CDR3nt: TGTGCCAGCAGCTTAGGTCTTCTTAGCACTGAAGCTTTCTTT; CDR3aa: CASSLGLLSTEAFF
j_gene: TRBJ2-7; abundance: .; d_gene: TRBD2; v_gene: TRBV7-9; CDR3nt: TGTGCCAGCAGCATCACCGGGACTAGTTACGAGCAGTACTTC; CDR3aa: CASSITGTSYEQYF
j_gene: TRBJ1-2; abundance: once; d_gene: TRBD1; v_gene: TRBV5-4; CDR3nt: TGTGCCAGCAGCTTGGCCGGTGACCACCGGGACAGGGGGTTTTCCACCTTC; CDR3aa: CASSLAGDHRDRGFSTF
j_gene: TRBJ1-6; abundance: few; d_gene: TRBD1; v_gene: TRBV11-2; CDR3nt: TGTGCCAGCAGCTCGTTACAGGGGGCCTACATCAAGTCCCTCCACTTT; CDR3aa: CASSSLQGAYIKSLHF
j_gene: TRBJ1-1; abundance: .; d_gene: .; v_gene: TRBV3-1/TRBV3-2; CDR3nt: TGTGCCAGCAGCCAAGGCGGAAAGAACACTGAAGCTTTCTTT; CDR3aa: CASSQGGKNTEAFF
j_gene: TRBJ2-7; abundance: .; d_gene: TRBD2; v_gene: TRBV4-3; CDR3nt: TGCGCCAGCAGCCAAGAGTGGACTAGTGGGCTCTACGAGCAGTACTTC; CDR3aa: CASSQEWTSGLYEQYF